The 25 T cell receptor beta chains given below trace back to one sample, sequenced in a study of blood T cell repertoires in COVID-19. Repertoires were generated with immunoSEQ multiplex PCR, while TCRdb's copy carries only in-frame clones and drops some. The sample records 100,000 to 150,000 clones, roughly 90% being singletons. Sequenced input: peripheral blood. Receptor source: a man in his forties with acute or convalescent COVID-19.

The chain couples TRBV21-1 to TRBJ1-2; the D call of TRBD1 is as the table states it, not checked on the DNA. TRBV21-1 constitutes a pseudogene. The CDR3 loop spans 16 amino acids. The CDR3 reads CASSILPGQGVYGYTF. For the CDR3, the DNA is TGTGCCAGCAGCATCCTACCGGGACAGGGGGTATATGGCTACACCTTC.

The chain joins TRBV27 to TRBJ1-5; the D is unclear. Trimming removed 3 bases at V and 7 bases at J, with 10 bases between. The CDR3 consists of 13 residues. CDR1 and CDR2 from the germline V gene are MNHEY and SMNVEV (reference sequence). The CDR3 DNA sequence: TGTGCCAGCAGTTTGAGGGATGAACAGCCCCAGCATTTT. Translating it yields CASSLRDEQPQHF.

V is TRBV11-3 and J is TRBJ2-1, with 10 bases that match TRBD2. Germline V gene lookup returns CDR1 SGHNT and CDR2 YENEEA. Trimming removed 2 bases from V and 9 bases from J; junction bases left unmatched: 10. The CDR3 sequence is 16 residues long. CDR3 bases: TGTGCCAGCAGCTTATTCCTAGCGGGAGTTGAGGGTGAGCAGTTCTTC. The encoded protein is CASSLFLAGVEGEQFF.

This chain joins TRBV7-9 and TRBJ1-6; a weak D match, TRBD1 (6 bases). The V and J ends lost 1 base and 7 bases respectively, with 8 bases between them. The CDR3 is 14 amino acids. Germline CDR1 reads SEHNR; CDR2 reads FQNEAQ (reference sequence). The CDR3 here is CASSLETGNSPLHF. Written as DNA, the CDR3 is TGTGCCAGCAGCTTAGAGACAGGAAATTCACCCCTCCACTTT.

This clone was observed a handful of times. The J gene is TRBJ1-1, the V gene TRBV7-3; 8 nucleotides agree with TRBD1. V was pared by 3 bases and J by 2 bases, with 5 bases of the junction left unmatched. Germline CDR1 SGHTA, CDR2 FQGTGA. The CDR3 is made up of 15 amino acids. DNA for the CDR3: TGTGCCAGCAGCTTGAGACAGGGGCCTAACACTGAAGCTTTCTTT. It codes for CASSLRQGPNTEAFF.

The rearrangement links TRBV4-1 to TRBJ1-2; D is uncertain. Germline V gene data show CDR1 as MGHRA and CDR2 as YSYEKL. V was pared by 0 bases and J by 8 bases, with 16 bases between. This CDR3 region has 15 residues. The CDR3 sequence: CASSQDRGLSAGYTF. The CDR3, as DNA: TGCGCCAGCAGCCAAGACCGTGGCCTATCAGCGGGCTACACCTTC.

This clone was observed a single time. This chain's CDR3 is CASSRDQGGGNQPQHF. CDR3 in DNA: TGTGCCAGCTCACGGGATCAGGGAGGAGGCAATCAGCCCCAGCATTTT. The chain has TRBV18 and TRBJ1-5; D is perhaps TRBD1 (5 bases). Trimming pared 4 bases from V and 2 bases from J, leaving 15 bases between. The CDR3 covers 16 residues. Per the germline V gene, CDR1 is KGHSH and CDR2 is LQKENI.

V gene TRBV7-9 combines with J gene TRBJ1-2; D possibly corresponds to TRBD1 (6 bases). With 5 bases removed from V and 9 bases from J, the gap between germline ends came to 19 bases. The CDR3 is 14 amino acids. Germline loops: CDR1 SEHNR, CDR2 FQNEAQ (reference sequence). This CDR3 reads CASSRGLQGESYTF. CDR3 coding DNA: TGTGCCAGCAGCCGCGGGCTACAGGGAGAGAGCTACACCTTC.

This clone showed up just a few times. The chain combines TRBV6-1 with TRBJ2-3; 10 nucleotides match TRBD2. The CDR3 totals 15 residues. V shed 2 bases, J shed 4 bases, and the junction held 3 bases outside the gene matches. Germline V CDR1 and CDR2: MNHNS, SASEGT. CDR3 in amino acids: CASSELAGVSDTQYF. The CDR3 DNA follows: TGTGCCAGCAGTGAACTAGCGGGGGTTTCAGATACGCAGTATTTT.

The chain has TRBV30 and TRBJ2-7, with TRBD1 matching over 8 bases. V shed 3 bases, J shed 2 bases, and the junction held 24 bases outside the gene matches. The germline CDR1 and CDR2 sequences are GTSNPN and SVGIG (reference sequence). The CDR3 is 20 residues long. CDR3 sequence (DNA): TGTGCCTGGAGGCCCGATAAAACCGGGACAGGTGGAAGGATTCCCTACGAGCAGTACTTC. This encodes CAWRPDKTGTGGRIPYEQYF.

The CDR3 sequence: CASRGQGATEAFF. CDR3 coding DNA: TGTGCCAGCAGGGGACAGGGAGCCACTGAAGCTTTCTTT. The rearrangement uses TRBV6-5 and TRBJ1-1; 9 nucleotides line up with TRBD1. This CDR3 has 13 residues. V was pared by 6 bases and J by 4 bases, with 3 bases of the junction left unmatched. Per the germline V gene, CDR1 is MNHEY and CDR2 is SVGAGI.

The genes are TRBV7-2 and TRBJ1-2; D might be TRBD1 (6 bases). V was shortened by 0 bases and J by 4 bases, with 21 bases between the two germline ends. This CDR3 region has 18 residues. Germline V gene data show CDR1 as SGHTA and CDR2 as FQGNSA. This CDR3 reads CASSLAGGGGAVSYGYTF. The CDR3 bases are TGTGCCAGCAGCTTAGCGGGTGGCGGGGGCGCAGTCTCCTATGGCTACACCTTC.

The rearrangement joins TRBV7-2 to TRBJ2-5; 7 positions match TRBD2. The CDR3 spans 13 residues. V lost 2 bases to trimming and J lost 4 bases; unmatched junction nucleotides: 1. CDR1 and CDR2 from the germline V gene are SGHTA and FQGNSA. DNA for the CDR3: TGTGCCAGCAGCTTATCGGGGGGAGAGACCCAGTACTTC. Its translation: CASSLSGGETQYF.

The chain recombines TRBV6-1 with TRBJ1-5, with D tentatively TRBD1 (5 bases). This CDR3 comprises 15 residues. Trimming took off 3 bases at V and 0 bases at J, with 9 bases between the two ends. The germline gives CDR1 MNHNS, CDR2 SASEGT. DNA for the CDR3: TGTGCCAGCAGTGAGGAAGGACATAGCAATCAGCCCCAGCATTTT. Protein: CASSEEGHSNQPQHF.

V and J are TRBV30 and TRBJ2-7, with 8 bases matching TRBD2. The trim removed 3 bases at V and 0 bases at J, leaving 4 bases unmatched. CDR3 size: 14 residues. The germline V gene encodes CDR1 GTSNPN and CDR2 SVGIG (reference sequence). The CDR3 spells CAWRGTRLSYEQYF. DNA for the CDR3: TGTGCCTGGAGGGGGACTAGACTCTCCTACGAGCAGTACTTC.

This chain joins TRBV11-2 and TRBJ2-1; 8 positions agree with TRBD1. Trimming removed 3 bases from V and 6 bases from J; junction bases left unmatched: 4. Germline V gene sequence: CDR1 SGHAT, CDR2 FQNNGV. There are 14 residues in the CDR3. The CDR3 DNA reads as TGTGCCAGCAGCTTCCGGGACAGGTTCAATGAGCAGTTCTTC. This gives the protein CASSFRDRFNEQFF.

The chain couples TRBV6-1 to TRBJ1-3; TRBD1 aligns across 9 bases. This CDR3 is 16 amino acids long. Unmatched junction bases numbered 8, after V lost 3 bases and J lost 5 bases. The V gene's germline CDR1 is MNHNS and CDR2 SASEGT. CDR3 sequence reads: CASSDPRQGGRNTIYF. CDR3 nucleotide sequence: TGTGCCAGCAGTGACCCCAGACAGGGGGGAAGAAACACCATATATTTT.

The chain is built from TRBV18 and TRBJ1-6; D not resolved. Germline assignment: CDR1 KGHSH and CDR2 LQKENI. The CDR3 loop spans 16 amino acids. V lost 4 bases and J 10 bases, leaving 20 bases between the germline ends. CDR3 DNA sequence: TGTGCCAGCTCACTTAGAGACGGGAGCCTCGGATCACCCCTCCACTTT. Its protein product is CASSLRDGSLGSPLHF.

This chain uses TRBV3-1 (or the pseudogene TRBV3-2) with TRBJ2-3; D remains ambiguous. Trimming shortened V by 1 base and J by 6 bases, and 11 bases separated the two germline ends. CDR1 and CDR2 (germline): LGHDT, YNNKEL (reference sequence). CDR3 length: 14 amino acids. Here the CDR3 DNA reads TGTGCCAGCAGCCAAGGCCACCCGCGGGATACGCAGTATTTT. This encodes CASSQGHPRDTQYF.

V usage is TRBV5-1 and J usage is TRBJ2-3; the D gene is possibly TRBD1 (6 bases). The V and J ends lost 2 bases and 5 bases respectively, with 12 bases between them. Germline CDR1 is SGHRS and CDR2 is YFSETQ. This CDR3 is built from 14 residues. In nucleotides, the CDR3 is TGCGCCAGCAGCTTTTTGGGGGCGCAAGATACGCAGTATTTT. It codes for CASSFLGAQDTQYF.

The rearrangement uses TRBV7-3 and TRBJ2-6, with D unresolved. Germline-derived CDR1 and CDR2 are SGHTA and FQGTGA. The germline V and J ends were trimmed by 2 bases and 4 bases, with 6 bases remaining between them. The CDR3 length is 14 residues. CDR3 coding DNA: TGTGCCAGCAGCTTATCCCCGGGGGCCAACGTCCTGACTTTC. It is translated as CASSLSPGANVLTF.

V and J are TRBV20-1 and TRBJ1-2; 9 nucleotides line up with TRBD1. This CDR3 contains 16 residues. In germline, CDR1 is DFQATT, CDR2 SNEGSKA (reference sequence). The junction had 12 bases not matched to a gene; V was cut back by 3 bases and J by 4 bases. CDR3 in DNA: TGCAGTGCTAGTTCCCCGGGACAGGGATCCCTCTATGGCTACACCTTC. Translated: CSASSPGQGSLYGYTF.

The gene calls are TRBV19 and TRBJ1-5; possible D gene TRBD1, 5 bases. V dropped 7 bases and J dropped 9 bases, with 22 bases sitting between them. CDR3 length: 15 residues. Germline V lookup: CDR1 LNHDA, CDR2 SQIVND (reference sequence). CDR3 in amino acids: CASTIHGGIQWPQHF. As DNA, the CDR3 is TGTGCCAGTACCATCCATGGGGGGATTCAATGGCCCCAGCATTTT. Looking up the rest from reference TRBV19 and TRBJ1-5 gives the full variable domain: DGGITQSPKYLFRKEGQNVTLSCEQNLNHDAMYWYRQDPGQGLRLIYYSQIVNDFQKGDIAEGYSVSREKKESFPLTVTSAQKNPTAFYLCASTIHGGIQWPQHFGDGTRLSIL.

This sequence joins TRBV2 and TRBJ1-2; D possibly corresponds to TRBD1 (5 bases). The CDR3 sequence is 15 residues long. CDR1 and CDR2 (germline): SNHLY, FYNNEI. Trimming removed 1 base from V and 7 bases from J, with 16 bases in between. In nucleotides, the CDR3 is TGTGCCAGCAGTGAAGGGGCCGGGGGACCAGGTGGCTACACCTTC. Translation: CASSEGAGGPGGYTF. Complete variable domain (other parts from reference TRBV2 and TRBJ1-2): EPEVTQTPSHQVTQMGQEVILRCVPISNHLYFYWYRQILGQKVEFLVSFYNNEISEKSEIFDDQFSVERPDGSNFTLKIRSTKLEDSAMYFCASSEGAGGPGGYTFGSGTRLTVV.

The rearrangement uses TRBV5-1 and TRBJ2-2, with TRBD2 matching 7 bases. Trimming removed 7 bases from V and 0 bases from J; junction bases left unmatched: 6. CDR3 length: 15 amino acids. Germline V gives CDR1 SGHRS, CDR2 YFSETQ. The CDR3 nucleotides read TGCGCCAGCCGGCGGGAGCCCTCGAACACCGGGGAGCTGTTTTTT. Residues: CASRREPSNTGELFF.